The clone carrying this T cell receptor beta chain was observed at least ten times. Its antigen remains unknown. Germline lookup yields CDR1 GTSNPN and CDR2 SVGIG (reference sequence). The CDR3 spans 14 residues. V lost 2 bases and J lost 2, with 12 bases in between. The data were taken from a study of early T cells in non-severe SARS-CoV-2 infection. Overall study context: From unsorted whole blood, bulk RNA was sequenced, and the chains remained unpaired.

Unique molecular identifier tags were affixed to discrete cDNA molecules. One entry per CDR3 protein results from TCRdb running MiXCR on the 5' RACE reads. Found here are tens of thousands of distinct CDR3 sequences, approximately 12% of them singletons; the top ten hold nearly 4.5%. Study results and limitations: VDJdb matching favored anti-spike CD8 responses, missing private and CD4 specificities.

V and J are TRBV30 and TRBJ1-1; D unclear. The sample consisted of whole blood, taken at baseline. The TCR sequence derives from an adult who was a healthcare worker with PCR-confirmed SARS-CoV-2 infection or an uninfected control (not recorded which). The CDR3 reads CAWSSPGLNTEAFF. The CDR3, as DNA: TGTGCCTGGAGTTCGCCGGGCCTAAACACTGAAGCTTTCTTT.